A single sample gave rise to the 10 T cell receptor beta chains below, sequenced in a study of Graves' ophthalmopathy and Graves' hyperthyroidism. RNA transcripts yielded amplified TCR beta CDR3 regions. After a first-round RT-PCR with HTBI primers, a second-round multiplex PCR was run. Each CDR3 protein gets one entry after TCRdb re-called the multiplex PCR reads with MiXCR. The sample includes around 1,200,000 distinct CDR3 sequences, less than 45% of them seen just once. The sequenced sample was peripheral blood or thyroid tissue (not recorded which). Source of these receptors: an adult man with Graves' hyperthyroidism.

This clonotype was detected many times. This CDR3 is CASNGRITETQYF. Written as DNA, the CDR3 is TGTGCCAGTAATGGCAGGATCACAGAGACCCAGTACTTC. This rearrangement joins TRBV19 to TRBJ2-5; D not certain. From germline, CDR1 is LNHDA and CDR2 SQIVND (reference sequence). CDR3 length: 13 amino acids. The V gene lost 7 bases and the J gene lost 4 bases, with 13 bases spanning the gap.

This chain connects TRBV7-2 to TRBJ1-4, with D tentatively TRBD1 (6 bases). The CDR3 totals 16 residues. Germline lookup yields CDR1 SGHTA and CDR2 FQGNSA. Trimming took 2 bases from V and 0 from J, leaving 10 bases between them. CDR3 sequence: CASSLRQAATNEKLFF. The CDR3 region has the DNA TGTGCCAGCAGCTTAAGACAGGCCGCAACTAATGAAAAACTGTTTTTT.

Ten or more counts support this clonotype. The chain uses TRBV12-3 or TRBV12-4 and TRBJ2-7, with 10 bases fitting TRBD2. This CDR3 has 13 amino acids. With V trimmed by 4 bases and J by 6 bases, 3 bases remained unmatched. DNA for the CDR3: TGTGCCAGCAGTTCGGGACTAGCGCGCGAGCAGTACTTC. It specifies CASSSGLAREQYF.

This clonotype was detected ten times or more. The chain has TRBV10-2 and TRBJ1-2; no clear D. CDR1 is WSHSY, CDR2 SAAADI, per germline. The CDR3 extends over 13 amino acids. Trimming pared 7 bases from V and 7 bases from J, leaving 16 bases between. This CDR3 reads CASTIGSSSGYTF. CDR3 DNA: TGCGCCAGCACCATCGGGTCCTCGTCTGGCTACACCTTC.

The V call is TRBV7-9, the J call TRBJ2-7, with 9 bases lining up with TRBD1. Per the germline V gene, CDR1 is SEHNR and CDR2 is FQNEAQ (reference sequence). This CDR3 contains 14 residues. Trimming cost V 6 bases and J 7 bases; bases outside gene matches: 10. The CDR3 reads CASRPPGQGEEQYF. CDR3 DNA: TGTGCCAGCAGGCCTCCGGGACAGGGTGAAGAGCAGTACTTC.

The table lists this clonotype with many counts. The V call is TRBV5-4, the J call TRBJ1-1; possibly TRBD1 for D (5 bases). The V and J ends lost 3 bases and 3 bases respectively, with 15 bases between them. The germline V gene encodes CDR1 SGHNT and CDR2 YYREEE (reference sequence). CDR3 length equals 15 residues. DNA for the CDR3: TGTGCCAGCAGCTCAAAAATGAAAGGGGACACTGAAGCTTTCTTT. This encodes CASSSKMKGDTEAFF.

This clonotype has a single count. This CDR3 is CAWSTEDAEPQHF. The CDR3 DNA is TGTGCCTGGAGTACGGAGGACGCGGAGCCCCAGCATTTT. V and J are TRBV30 and TRBJ1-5; D is undetermined. CDR1 and CDR2 from the germline V gene are GTSNPN and SVGIG (reference sequence). The CDR3 spans 13 residues. V lost 2 bases and J 8 bases, leaving 13 bases between the germline ends.

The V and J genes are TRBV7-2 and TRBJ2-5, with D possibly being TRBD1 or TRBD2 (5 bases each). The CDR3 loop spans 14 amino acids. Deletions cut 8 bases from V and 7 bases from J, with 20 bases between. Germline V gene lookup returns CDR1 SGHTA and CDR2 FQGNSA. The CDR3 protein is CASSPPILRGTQYF. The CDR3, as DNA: TGTGCCAGCTCACCGCCAATCTTGAGGGGGACCCAGTACTTC.

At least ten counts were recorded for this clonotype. CDR3 in DNA: TGTGCCAGCAGCTTAGGCTTGGGGCAGCCCCAGCATTTT. Protein sequence: CASSLGLGQPQHF. The chain combines TRBV7-9 with TRBJ1-5; D is unclear. Trimming stripped 1 base from V and 7 bases from J, with 8 bases between. The CDR3 runs 13 residues. Germline CDR1 and CDR2: SEHNR and FQNEAQ (reference sequence).

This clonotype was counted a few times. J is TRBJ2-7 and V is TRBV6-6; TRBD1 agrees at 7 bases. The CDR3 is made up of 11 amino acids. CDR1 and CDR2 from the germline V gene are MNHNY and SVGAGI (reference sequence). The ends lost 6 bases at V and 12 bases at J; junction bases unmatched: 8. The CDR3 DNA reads TGTGCCAGCAGAGGGATGCAGGGGGTGTACTTC. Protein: CASRGMQGVYF.